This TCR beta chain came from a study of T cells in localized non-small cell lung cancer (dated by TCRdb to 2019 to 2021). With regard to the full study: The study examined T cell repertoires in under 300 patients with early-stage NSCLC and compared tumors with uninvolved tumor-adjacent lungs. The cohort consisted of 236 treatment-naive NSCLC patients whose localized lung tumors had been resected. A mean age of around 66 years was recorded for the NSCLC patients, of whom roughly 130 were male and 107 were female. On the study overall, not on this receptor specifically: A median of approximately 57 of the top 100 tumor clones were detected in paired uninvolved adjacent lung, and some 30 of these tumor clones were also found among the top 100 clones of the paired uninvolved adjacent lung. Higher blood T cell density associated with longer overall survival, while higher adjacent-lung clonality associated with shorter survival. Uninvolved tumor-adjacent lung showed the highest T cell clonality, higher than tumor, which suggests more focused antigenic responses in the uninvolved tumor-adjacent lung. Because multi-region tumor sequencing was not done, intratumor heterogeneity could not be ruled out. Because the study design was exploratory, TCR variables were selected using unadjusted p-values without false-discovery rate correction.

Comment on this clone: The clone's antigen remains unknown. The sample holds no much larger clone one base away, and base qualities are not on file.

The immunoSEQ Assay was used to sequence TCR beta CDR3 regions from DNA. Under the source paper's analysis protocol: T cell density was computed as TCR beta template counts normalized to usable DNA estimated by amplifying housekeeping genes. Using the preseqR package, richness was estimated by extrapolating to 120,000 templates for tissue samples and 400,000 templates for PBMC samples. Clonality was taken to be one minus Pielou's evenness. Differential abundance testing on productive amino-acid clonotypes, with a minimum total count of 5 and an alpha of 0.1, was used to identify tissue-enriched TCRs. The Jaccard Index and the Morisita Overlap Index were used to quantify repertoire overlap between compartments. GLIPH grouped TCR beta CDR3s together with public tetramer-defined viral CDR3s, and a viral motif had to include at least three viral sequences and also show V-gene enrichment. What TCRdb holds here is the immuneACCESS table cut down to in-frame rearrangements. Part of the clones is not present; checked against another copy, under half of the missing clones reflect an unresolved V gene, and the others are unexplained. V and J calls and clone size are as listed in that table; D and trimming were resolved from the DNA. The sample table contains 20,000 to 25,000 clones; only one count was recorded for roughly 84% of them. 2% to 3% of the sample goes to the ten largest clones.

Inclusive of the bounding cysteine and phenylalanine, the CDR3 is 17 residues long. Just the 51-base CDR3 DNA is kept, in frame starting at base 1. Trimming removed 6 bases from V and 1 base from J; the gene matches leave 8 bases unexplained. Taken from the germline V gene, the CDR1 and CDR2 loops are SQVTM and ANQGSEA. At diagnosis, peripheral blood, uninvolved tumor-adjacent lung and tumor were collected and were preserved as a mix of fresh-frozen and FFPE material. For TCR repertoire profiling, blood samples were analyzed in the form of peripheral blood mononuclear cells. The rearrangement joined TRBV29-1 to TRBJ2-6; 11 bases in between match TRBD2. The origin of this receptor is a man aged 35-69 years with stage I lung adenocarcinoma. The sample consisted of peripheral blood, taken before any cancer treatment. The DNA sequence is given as TGCAGCGTCGATCTTAGCGGGAGGGATTCTGGGGCCAACGTCCTGACTTTC. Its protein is CSVDLSGRDSGANVLTF.